These 8 T cell receptor beta chains came from one sample sequenced in a study of beta chain features in type 1 diabetes. Study-level findings and limits: The study found moderately but significantly shorter TCRB CDR3s in all four CD4+ subsets of Type 1 diabetes patients.

Expressed TCRB transcripts got sequenced, as all isolated RNA was reverse transcribed. Only in-frame clones appear in the TCRdb table, and some are missing; sequencing was by immunoSEQ multiplex PCR. The sample gives roughly 330,000 clones, roughly 13% of which show up once; roughly 0.015% is in the top ten. No antigen has been identified for these receptors. What was sequenced was naive CD4+ T cells from blood. These receptors all stem from a woman in her late teens or twenties with type 1 diabetes.

This clone was recorded only once. The chain employs TRBV2 and TRBJ2-3; no firm D call. Germline lookup yields CDR1 SNHLY and CDR2 FYNNEI. V was pared by 3 bases and J by 4 bases, with 8 bases between. The CDR3 consists of 13 residues. For the CDR3, the DNA is TGTGCCAGCAGTGATTTTGAGCCAGATACGCAGTATTTT. Protein sequence: CASSDFEPDTQYF. The full variable domain, completed using reference TRBV2 and TRBJ2-3, is EPEVTQTPSHQVTQMGQEVILRCVPISNHLYFYWYRQILGQKVEFLVSFYNNEISEKSEIFDDQFSVERPDGSNFTLKIRSTKLEDSAMYFCASSDFEPDTQYFGPGTRLTVL.

The chain employs TRBV5-4 and TRBJ2-1; 10 positions agree with TRBD2. Germline V lookup: CDR1 SGHNT, CDR2 YYREEE (reference sequence). V dropped 4 bases and J dropped 5; count of bases not matched to a gene: 6. CDR3 length: 15 amino acids. CDR3 loop: CASSTGLAQNNEQFF. CDR3 in DNA: TGTGCCAGCAGCACGGGACTAGCGCAAAACAATGAGCAGTTCTTC.

There are a few counts of this clone. The chain employs TRBV7-9 and TRBJ2-5; D possibly corresponds to TRBD2 (6 bases). V was cut by 8 bases and J by 5 bases, with 9 bases left in between. The length of the CDR3 is 11 residues. The germline gives CDR1 SEHNR, CDR2 FQNEAQ (reference sequence). The CDR3 region is CASGRGETQYF. DNA for the CDR3: TGTGCCAGCGGCCGGGGGGAGACCCAGTACTTC.

There are a few counts of this clone. The gene calls are TRBV14 and TRBJ2-1, with 7 positions matching TRBD2. Germline values: CDR1 SGHDN, CDR2 FVKESK. The CDR3 runs to 14 residues. With 2 bases clipped from V and 7 bases from J, the junction kept 5 bases outside the gene matches. The CDR3 here is CASSQTSVVNEQFF. CDR3 sequence (DNA): TGTGCCAGCAGCCAAACTAGCGTTGTTAATGAGCAGTTCTTC.

The V and J genes are TRBV29-1 and TRBJ2-1; the match to TRBD2 covers 8 bases. In germline, CDR1 is SQVTM, CDR2 ANQGSEA. The CDR3 has 16 amino acids. Germline trimming cut 6 bases from V and 0 bases from J; bases unmatched to any gene: 10. In DNA form, the CDR3 reads TGCAGCGTGCTAACCCAACTAGCGGCCTCCTACAATGAGCAGTTCTTC. Amino acid sequence: CSVLTQLAASYNEQFF.

J is TRBJ1-2 and V is TRBV11-2; no definite D call. V was trimmed by 1 base and J by 8 bases, leaving 11 bases between them. CDR3 length equals 13 residues. CDR1 SGHAT and CDR2 FQNNGV come from the germline V gene. CDR3 sequence: CASSLVGGYGYTF. CDR3 nucleotides: TGTGCCAGCAGCTTAGTAGGAGGGTACGGCTACACCTTC.

The CDR3 protein is CASSTGEGDEQFF. CDR3 DNA: TGTGCCAGTAGTACGGGGGAAGGGGATGAGCAGTTCTTC. This chain uses TRBV19 with TRBJ2-1; the D gene is possibly TRBD2 (6 bases). The CDR3 is 13 residues long. Trimming took 4 bases from V and 8 from J, leaving 12 bases between them. The germline V gene encodes CDR1 LNHDA and CDR2 SQIVND (reference sequence).

This clone has just a few counts. The V call is TRBV5-1, the J call TRBJ2-1; TRBD2 matches at 9 bases. Germline-derived CDR1 and CDR2 are SGHRS and YFSETQ. With 3 bases clipped from V and 10 bases from J, the junction kept 11 bases outside the gene matches. This CDR3 has 15 amino acids. The CDR3 reads CASSYLAGASGEQFF. CDR3 DNA sequence: TGCGCCAGCAGCTATTTAGCGGGAGCTTCGGGGGAGCAGTTCTTC.